Following are 19 T cell receptor beta chains from one sample sequenced in a study of blood T cell repertoires in COVID-19. Sequencing was performed with immunoSEQ multiplex PCR; in TCRdb, only in-frame clones are kept and a portion is missing. The repertoire has fewer than 400,000 clones, approximately 86% of them found once; the top ten carry 3%. Sequenced: peripheral blood. Receptors originate from a human donor in a cohort sampled during active COVID-19.

V gene TRBV27 combines with J gene TRBJ2-2, with D tentatively TRBD1 (5 bases). This CDR3 has 16 amino acids. The germline CDR1 and CDR2 sequences are MNHEY and SMNVEV (reference sequence). V lost 5 bases and J 3 bases, leaving 16 bases between the germline ends. The CDR3 coding sequence is TGTGCCAGCAGTACCCAGGGATCCACGTACACCGGGGAGCTGTTTTTT. The encoded protein is CASSTQGSTYTGELFF.

The chain recombines TRBV10-1 with TRBJ2-3; 11 nucleotides match TRBD2. The CDR3 extends over 14 amino acids. J lost 4 bases, V lost 7 bases, and 4 bases had no gene match. Germline V gene data show CDR1 as WNHNN and CDR2 as SYGVQD (reference sequence). DNA for the CDR3: TGCGCCAGCAAGGGACTAGCGGAGTCAGATACGCAGTATTTT. Translation: CASKGLAESDTQYF.

The V and J genes are TRBV15 and TRBJ2-7; D gene ambiguous. Trimming left V 5 bases short and J 4 bases short, with 15 bases between. CDR1 is LNHNV and CDR2 is YYDKDF in the germline V gene (reference sequence). CDR3 length: 14 residues. The DNA for the CDR3 is TGTGCCACCAGCCCCGGCGGTCCGAGGTACGAGCAGTACTTC. Protein sequence: CATSPGGPRYEQYF.

The chain is built from TRBV3-1 (or the pseudogene TRBV3-2) and TRBJ2-5; TRBD2 aligns across 10 bases. With 1 base clipped from V and 0 bases from J, the junction kept 5 bases outside the gene matches. The CDR3 has 17 residues. Germline lookup yields CDR1 LGHDT and CDR2 YNNKEL (reference sequence). CDR3 coding DNA: TGTGCCAGCAGCCAAGGAGGACTAGCGGTCCACCAAGAGACCCAGTACTTC. The encoded protein is CASSQGGLAVHQETQYF.

The V call is TRBV19, the J call TRBJ1-1, with D uncertain. The CDR3 length is 15 residues. Germline V gives CDR1 LNHDA, CDR2 SQIVND (reference sequence). V was cut by 10 bases and J by 1 base, with 19 bases left in between. CDR3 DNA sequence: TGTGCCACTCGAACAGAGGCAGCGGCGAACACTGAAGCTTTCTTT. Translation: CATRTEAAANTEAFF.

The J gene is TRBJ2-1, the V gene TRBV29-1; 8 nucleotides agree with TRBD2. CDR3 length: 13 amino acids. CDR1 is SQVTM, CDR2 ANQGSEA, per germline. V shed 4 bases, J shed 7 bases, and the junction held 6 bases outside the gene matches. Here the CDR3 DNA reads TGCAGCGTTGGGGTAGCGGGATGGAATGAGCAGTTCTTC. Residues: CSVGVAGWNEQFF.

This chain uses TRBV20-1 with TRBJ2-1; 9 nucleotides match TRBD2. The CDR3 loop spans 16 amino acids. The J segment lost 0 bases and the V segment lost 3 bases, leaving 6 bases of the junction unmatched. Germline V CDR1 and CDR2: DFQATT, SNEGSKA (reference sequence). CDR3 sequence (DNA): TGCAGTGCTAGTAATCTAGCGGGGCTCTCCTACAATGAGCAGTTCTTC. This gives the protein CSASNLAGLSYNEQFF.

The rearrangement links TRBV2 to TRBJ2-2; possible D gene TRBD2, 6 bases. This CDR3 contains 12 residues. Germline V lookup: CDR1 SNHLY, CDR2 FYNNEI. V lost 8 bases and J 6 bases, leaving 10 bases between the germline ends. The CDR3 nucleotides read TGTGCCAGCTCGAGGGAGGCCGGGGAGCTGTTTTTT. Translating it yields CASSREAGELFF.

The V and J genes are TRBV5-1 and TRBJ1-6; 7 bases line up with TRBD1. Per the germline V gene, CDR1 is SGHRS and CDR2 is YFSETQ. The V gene end was trimmed by 1 base and the J gene end by 10 bases; junction bases not matched to a gene: 11. The CDR3 loop spans 16 amino acids. CDR3 bases: TGCGCCAGCAGCTTGTCCCCTGGACAGGAAGTATCACCCCTCCACTTT. Its translation: CASSLSPGQEVSPLHF.

This clone was counted a single time. V usage is TRBV2 and J usage is TRBJ2-2; D unresolved. This CDR3 is 16 amino acids long. The germline gives CDR1 SNHLY, CDR2 FYNNEI. V gave up 2 bases and J gave up 3 bases, with 13 bases separating them. This CDR3 reads CASSEHPRRYTGELFF. CDR3 sequence (DNA): TGTGCCAGCAGTGAACACCCGAGGCGGTACACCGGGGAGCTGTTTTTT.

This rearrangement joins TRBV6-5 to TRBJ2-1, with D perhaps TRBD1 (6 bases). The CDR3 covers 16 residues. From germline, CDR1 is MNHEY and CDR2 SVGAGI. Trimming took 2 bases from V and 9 from J, leaving 20 bases between them. The CDR3 coding sequence is TGTGCCAGCAGTTACCTAGCAGTACCTCTCAGGGGTGAGCAGTTCTTC. Protein product: CASSYLAVPLRGEQFF.

This chain uses TRBV5-1 with TRBJ1-2; 7 nucleotides line up with TRBD1. There are 16 residues in the CDR3. With V trimmed by 0 bases and J by 3 bases, 8 bases remained unmatched. Germline values: CDR1 SGHRS, CDR2 YFSETQ. The CDR3 DNA is TGCGCCAGCAGCTTGGGGGGCACAGGGGAGGACTATGGCTACACCTTC. Protein: CASSLGGTGEDYGYTF.

The chain combines TRBV7-2 with TRBJ2-2; 9 positions match TRBD2. From germline, CDR1 is SGHTA and CDR2 FQGNSA. This CDR3 spans 14 amino acids. V lost 5 bases and J lost 7; bases outside the gene matches: 5. In DNA form, the CDR3 reads TGTGCCAGCAGCATGGGACTAGCTGTCGGGGAGCTGTTTTTT. The encoded protein is CASSMGLAVGELFF.

The rearrangement links TRBV27 to TRBJ2-7, with D tentatively TRBD1 (5 bases). Looked up from germline, CDR1 is MNHEY and CDR2 is SMNVEV (reference sequence). The V end lost 2 bases, the J end lost 1 base, and 12 bases lay between the germline ends. The CDR3 contains 15 residues. The CDR3 DNA is TGTGCCAGCAGTTTAGTGGGGCGCGTGTCCTACGAGCAGTACTTC. This encodes CASSLVGRVSYEQYF.

The CDR3 is CASSLTGVYSYGYTF. Written as DNA, the CDR3 is TGTGCCAGCAGCTTAACCGGGGTCTACTCCTATGGCTACACCTTC. The chain links TRBV5-6 to TRBJ1-2; D is ambiguous. The germline V gene has CDR1 SGHDT and CDR2 YYEEEE. Between the trimmed V and J ends, which lost 2 bases and 4 bases, there was a span of 15 bases. The CDR3 runs to 15 residues. The whole variable domain, remainder taken from reference TRBV5-6 and TRBJ1-2, is DAGVTQSPTHLIKTRGQQVTLRCSPKSGHDTVSWYQQALGQGPQFIFQYYEEEERQRGNFPDRFSGHQFPNYSSELNVNALLLGDSALYLCASSLTGVYSYGYTFGSGTRLTVV.

The rearrangement links TRBV5-6 to TRBJ2-7, with D unresolved. Germline V gene data show CDR1 as SGHDT and CDR2 as YYEEEE. CDR3 size: 13 residues. Trimming stripped 7 bases from V and 0 bases from J, with 11 bases between. CDR3 sequence: CASSTPISYEQYF. The CDR3 coding sequence is TGTGCCAGCTCCACCCCTATCTCCTACGAGCAGTACTTC.

The chain joins TRBV6-5 to TRBJ1-6; 9 nucleotides line up with TRBD1. There are 15 residues in the CDR3. Losses at the gene ends were 4 bases for V and 8 bases for J; bases not matched to a gene: 6. From germline, CDR1 is MNHEY and CDR2 SVGAGI. The CDR3, as DNA: TGTGCCAGCAGTTGGGACAGGGATTTGGATTCACCCCTCCACTTT. Translating it yields CASSWDRDLDSPLHF.

The chain carries TRBV6-2 or TRBV6-3 and TRBJ1-2, with D maybe TRBD1 (5 bases). Trimming stripped 5 bases from V and 7 bases from J, with 23 bases between. Per the germline V gene, CDR1 is MNHEY and CDR2 is SVGEGT. The CDR3 runs to 16 residues. The CDR3 DNA reads as TGTGCCAGCAGTACCCAGACACGGCCGGGGGGAGGTGGCTACACCTTC. This gives the protein CASSTQTRPGGGGYTF.

This clone occurred a few times. The chain links TRBV19 to TRBJ1-5; possibly TRBD1 for D (6 bases). V was cut by 6 bases and J by 7 bases, with 13 bases left in between. This CDR3 has 13 residues. Germline V CDR1 and CDR2: LNHDA, SQIVND (reference sequence). DNA for the CDR3: TGTGCCAGTAGCTGGGGGGGCCGGCAGCCCCAGCATTTT. It encodes CASSWGGRQPQHF.